One sample yielded the 30 T cell receptor beta chains listed below, sequenced in a study of cytomegalovirus exposure and HLA in healthy donors. Libraries were prepared by immunoSEQ multiplex PCR; TCRdb keeps only in-frame clonotypes and omits some of them. Counted here are about 330,000 clones, approximately 86% occurring once; the ten biggest clones make up over 1%. Material: PBMCs. The receptors derive from a woman between 25 and 40 years old in good health and CMV-seropositive.

This chain links TRBV7-6 with TRBJ1-1; D call uncertain. CDR1 SGHVS and CDR2 FNYEAQ come from the germline V gene. The CDR3 totals 13 residues. V was cut by 0 bases and J by 7 bases, with 9 bases left in between. The CDR3 DNA follows: TGTGCCAGCAGCTTAGCATCCAGAAATGAAGCTTTCTTT. Translation: CASSLASRNEAFF.

This chain uses TRBV5-6 with TRBJ1-2; D remains unclear. CDR1 is SGHDT, CDR2 YYEEEE, per germline. V dropped 4 bases and J dropped 0 bases, with 10 bases sitting between them. The CDR3 runs to 14 residues. The CDR3 sequence is CASSQGRANYGYTF. The CDR3 nucleotides read TGTGCCAGCAGCCAAGGTCGAGCTAACTATGGCTACACCTTC.

In nucleotides, the CDR3 is TGTGCCAGCAGTGTGCGCAGCACGCCTAATGAAAAACTGTTTTTT. Protein: CASSVRSTPNEKLFF. This chain uses TRBV6-1 with TRBJ1-4; D ambiguous. From germline, CDR1 is MNHNS and CDR2 SASEGT. V lost 4 bases and J 3 bases, leaving 12 bases between the germline ends. This CDR3 comprises 15 residues.

This clone was recorded once. V usage is TRBV28 and J usage is TRBJ2-1; TRBD2 aligns across 9 bases. The CDR3 has 14 amino acids. The V gene end was trimmed by 8 bases and the J gene end by 6 bases; junction bases not matched to a gene: 8. Germline V lookup: CDR1 MDHEN, CDR2 SYDVKM. The CDR3 sequence is CASGAPRGGNEQFF. CDR3 in DNA: TGTGCCAGCGGAGCCCCGCGGGGGGGCAATGAGCAGTTCTTC.

This clone was recorded once. The V call is TRBV15, the J call TRBJ2-7; the D gene could be TRBD1 or TRBD2 (5 bases each). Germline assignment: CDR1 LNHNV and CDR2 YYDKDF (reference sequence). The V and J ends lost 5 bases and 0 bases respectively, with 11 bases between them. The CDR3 sequence is 14 residues long. CDR3 amino acids: CATSPGRISYEQYF. DNA for the CDR3: TGTGCCACCAGCCCGGGACGTATCTCCTACGAGCAGTACTTC.

This CDR3 is CASSLRGSGYNEQFF. In nucleotides, the CDR3 is TGTGCCAGCAGTTTACGAGGGTCGGGGTACAATGAGCAGTTCTTC. The chain couples TRBV27 to TRBJ2-1, with TRBD2 as a possible D gene (5 bases). CDR3 size: 15 residues. Germline CDR1 is MNHEY and CDR2 is SMNVEV (reference sequence). Between the trimmed V and J ends, which lost 2 bases and 4 bases, there was a span of 12 bases.

The chain combines TRBV4-1 with TRBJ2-7, with TRBD2 matching 8 bases. V lost 0 bases to trimming and J lost 2 bases; unmatched junction nucleotides: 3. This CDR3 is built from 15 residues. Germline CDR1 MGHRA, CDR2 YSYEKL. The CDR3 DNA is TGCGCCAGCAGCCAAGAGCCAGCGGGGGCCTACGAGCAGTACTTC. As protein: CASSQEPAGAYEQYF.

CDR3 protein: CASSPRGTVYNEQFF. For the CDR3, the DNA is TGTGCCAGCAGCCCCCGAGGGACAGTCTACAATGAGCAGTTCTTC. The J gene is TRBJ2-1, the V gene TRBV9; 7 nucleotides line up with TRBD1. The germline V gene encodes CDR1 SGDLS and CDR2 YYNGEE. V shed 4 bases, J shed 3 bases, and the junction held 7 bases outside the gene matches. CDR3 length: 15 amino acids. Drawing the rest from reference TRBV9 and TRBJ2-1, the complete variable domain is DSGVTQTPKHLITATGQRVTLRCSPRSGDLSVYWYQQSLDQGLQFLIQYYNGEERAKGNILERFSAQQFPDLHSELNLSSLELGDSALYFCASSPRGTVYNEQFFGPGTRLTVL.

This CDR3 is CASSWLTGGAQGYTF. DNA of the CDR3: TGTGCCAGCAGCTGGTTGACAGGGGGGGCCCAGGGCTACACCTTC. The rearrangement uses TRBV5-6 and TRBJ1-2; 9 nucleotides agree with TRBD1. J was trimmed by 8 bases and V by 3 bases; bases with no gene match: 11. CDR1 is SGHDT and CDR2 is YYEEEE in the germline V gene. CDR3 length: 15 residues.

The V and J genes are TRBV9 and TRBJ2-7, with 11 bases aligning to TRBD2. V gave up 4 bases and J gave up 2 bases; unmatched junction bases: 5. This CDR3 contains 15 residues. CDR1 is SGDLS and CDR2 is YYNGEE in the germline V gene. Here the CDR3 DNA reads TGTGCCAGCAGCTCTAGCGGGGGGCAGACCTACGAGCAGTACTTC. Translated: CASSSSGGQTYEQYF. The variable domain in full, completed from reference TRBV9 and TRBJ2-7, reads DSGVTQTPKHLITATGQRVTLRCSPRSGDLSVYWYQQSLDQGLQFLIQYYNGEERAKGNILERFSAQQFPDLHSELNLSSLELGDSALYFCASSSSGGQTYEQYFGPGTRLTVT.

The rearrangement uses TRBV7-2 and TRBJ2-7; D is possibly TRBD1 or TRBD2 (5 bases each). The germline CDR1 and CDR2 sequences are SGHTA and FQGNSA. V gave up 0 bases and J gave up 4 bases, with 10 bases separating them. The CDR3 is made up of 14 amino acids. The chain's CDR3 is CASSLAGAQYEQYF. CDR3 sequence (DNA): TGTGCCAGCAGCTTAGCCGGGGCCCAATACGAGCAGTACTTC.

CDR3 sequence reads: CSARENPEQYF. In DNA, the CDR3 is TGCAGTGCTAGAGAGAATCCCGAGCAGTACTTC. The gene calls are TRBV20-1 and TRBJ2-7; D unresolved. V lost 0 bases and J 6 bases, leaving 6 bases between the germline ends. CDR1 DFQATT and CDR2 SNEGSKA come from the germline V gene (reference sequence). The CDR3 is 11 residues long.

The chain has TRBV29-1 and TRBJ2-1; D might be TRBD1 or TRBD2, each matching 5 bases. Trimming cost V 6 bases and J 3 bases, with 15 bases left between them. The CDR3 consists of 14 residues. CDR1 SQVTM and CDR2 ANQGSEA come from the germline V gene. The CDR3 region is CSVDGAGDYNEQFF. The CDR3 bases are TGCAGCGTCGATGGGGCGGGCGACTACAATGAGCAGTTCTTC.

The chain joins TRBV7-8 to TRBJ2-7; D might be TRBD1 or TRBD2, each matching 6 bases. V was trimmed by 2 bases and J by 3 bases, leaving 11 bases between them. The CDR3 runs to 14 residues. Germline CDR1 is SGHVS and CDR2 is FQNEAQ. This CDR3 reads CASSLKGGDYEQYF. The CDR3 DNA follows: TGTGCCAGCAGCTTAAAGGGGGGCGACTACGAGCAGTACTTC.

This chain uses TRBV6-5 with TRBJ2-1; D might be TRBD2 (6 bases). Deletions cut 0 bases from V and 8 bases from J, with 14 bases between. The length of the CDR3 is 15 residues. CDR1 and CDR2 from the germline V gene are MNHEY and SVGAGI. The chain's CDR3 is CASSYSGTAGDEQFF. CDR3 nucleotide sequence: TGTGCCAGCAGTTACTCCGGGACTGCGGGCGATGAGCAGTTCTTC.

The V call is TRBV4-3, the J call TRBJ1-4; D remains ambiguous. The germline V and J ends were trimmed by 0 bases and 5 bases, with 7 bases remaining between them. The CDR3 is made up of 14 amino acids. The germline gives CDR1 LGHNA, CDR2 YSLEER. The CDR3 is CASSQDALNEKLFF. DNA for the CDR3: TGCGCCAGCAGCCAAGATGCCTTAAATGAAAAACTGTTTTTT.

This clone was found once. This sequence joins TRBV27 and TRBJ1-1; TRBD1 matches 11 bases. The V gene end was trimmed by 6 bases and the J gene end by 4 bases; junction bases not matched to a gene: 7. The CDR3 is 15 amino acids. CDR1 is MNHEY and CDR2 is SMNVEV in the germline V gene (reference sequence). The chain's CDR3 is CASRILGQGATEAFF. Written as DNA, the CDR3 is TGTGCCAGCAGGATCCTTGGACAGGGGGCCACTGAAGCTTTCTTT.

The rearrangement links TRBV4-3 to TRBJ1-1; D gene uncertain. V was trimmed by 0 bases and J by 1 base, leaving 9 bases between them. This CDR3 has 15 residues. CDR1 is LGHNA, CDR2 YSLEER, per germline. The CDR3 nucleotides are TGCGCCAGCAGCCAAGACGGCCACCCGAACACTGAAGCTTTCTTT. This gives the protein CASSQDGHPNTEAFF.

The chain carries TRBV19 and TRBJ1-2, with 7 bases lining up with TRBD1. V lost 5 bases, J lost 4 bases, and 10 bases stayed unmatched. CDR1 LNHDA and CDR2 SQIVND come from the germline V gene (reference sequence). The length of the CDR3 is 15 residues. The CDR3, as DNA: TGTGCCAGTAGTCCCGCCTCCGGGACAGCCTATGGCTACACCTTC. Translation gives CASSPASGTAYGYTF.

The V gene is TRBV12-5, the J gene TRBJ1-5, with D perhaps TRBD1 (6 bases). Deletions cut 6 bases from V and 0 bases from J, with 12 bases between. The CDR3 totals 15 residues. CDR1 and CDR2 from the germline V gene are LGHNT and FRNRAP. CDR3 bases: TGTGCTAGTGGCCCTCAGGGGCTTAGCAATCAGCCCCAGCATTTT. It specifies CASGPQGLSNQPQHF.

The chain uses TRBV5-4 and TRBJ2-7; TRBD2 is a possible D gene (6 bases). From germline, CDR1 is SGHNT and CDR2 YYREEE (reference sequence). Trimming cost V 4 bases and J 1 base, with 15 bases left between them. This CDR3 has 15 amino acids. The CDR3 here is CASSGAGTQSYEQYF. CDR3 nucleotide sequence: TGTGCCAGCAGCGGAGCCGGGACTCAATCCTACGAGCAGTACTTC.

V usage is TRBV2 and J usage is TRBJ2-7, with D tentatively TRBD1 or TRBD2 (5 bases each). The CDR3 is made up of 16 amino acids. From germline, CDR1 is SNHLY and CDR2 FYNNEI. The V gene lost 2 bases and the J gene lost 2 bases, with 16 bases spanning the gap. This CDR3 reads CASSESYWGSAYEQYF. In DNA, the CDR3 is TGTGCCAGCAGTGAAAGTTACTGGGGGTCGGCCTACGAGCAGTACTTC. Filled out from reference TRBV2 and TRBJ2-7, the complete variable domain reads EPEVTQTPSHQVTQMGQEVILRCVPISNHLYFYWYRQILGQKVEFLVSFYNNEISEKSEIFDDQFSVERPDGSNFTLKIRSTKLEDSAMYFCASSESYWGSAYEQYFGPGTRLTVT.

The genes are TRBV30 and TRBJ1-2, with D hard to call. Trimming took off 1 base at V and 6 bases at J, with 9 bases between the two ends. This CDR3 comprises 12 residues. Germline CDR1 and CDR2: GTSNPN and SVGIG (reference sequence). CDR3 in DNA: TGTGCCTGGAGTGAATTCGGGGATGGCTACACCTTC. Amino acid sequence: CAWSEFGDGYTF.

This chain connects TRBV27 to TRBJ2-1; possibly TRBD1 for D (6 bases). The CDR3 is made up of 14 amino acids. Germline-derived CDR1 and CDR2 are MNHEY and SMNVEV (reference sequence). V gave up 5 bases and J gave up 8 bases, with 16 bases separating them. CDR3 bases: TGTGCCAGCAGTAATAACAGGGTTTTGGATGAGCAGTTCTTC. Residues: CASSNNRVLDEQFF.

The CDR3 reads CASSLEPGARSYEQYF. The CDR3, as DNA: TGCGCCAGCAGCTTGGAGCCGGGGGCAAGATCCTACGAGCAGTACTTC. V and J are TRBV5-1 and TRBJ2-7; D may be TRBD1 or TRBD2 (6 bases each). Trimming cost V 0 bases and J 1 base, with 14 bases left between them. CDR1 SGHRS and CDR2 YFSETQ come from the germline V gene. CDR3 length: 16 residues.

This rearrangement joins TRBV7-8 to TRBJ2-7; 9 bases are a match to TRBD1. Losses at the gene ends were 0 bases for V and 3 bases for J; bases not matched to a gene: 6. Per the germline V gene, CDR1 is SGHVS and CDR2 is FQNEAQ. The CDR3 spans 16 residues. The CDR3 DNA is TGTGCCAGCAGCTTAGCGGCCGGGACAGGGTACTACGAGCAGTACTTC. Amino acids: CASSLAAGTGYYEQYF.

The genes are TRBV5-1 and TRBJ2-7; 12 bases line up with TRBD2. V dropped 4 bases and J dropped 1; count of bases not matched to a gene: 3. CDR1 SGHRS and CDR2 YFSETQ come from the germline V gene. This CDR3 is 15 amino acids long. For the CDR3, the DNA is TGCGCCAGCAGCAAGACTAGCGGGGGATCCTACGAGCAGTACTTC. Protein: CASSKTSGGSYEQYF.

This clone was seen once. The gene calls are TRBV30 and TRBJ1-1; D is uncertain. The ends were cut back, 3 bases at V and 3 bases at J, with 11 bases in the middle. CDR1 and CDR2 (germline): GTSNPN, SVGIG (reference sequence). The CDR3 runs 13 residues. As DNA, the CDR3 is TGTGCCTGGAGGAACACCTTGGACACTGAAGCTTTCTTT. Translating gives CAWRNTLDTEAFF.

J is TRBJ1-5 and V is TRBV13, with D possibly being TRBD1 (6 bases). Trimming removed 5 bases at V and 6 bases at J, with 11 bases between. This CDR3 contains 13 residues. Germline V lookup: CDR1 PRHDT, CDR2 FYEKMQ (reference sequence). As DNA, the CDR3 is TGTGCCAGCAGCCCCTCAGGGGTTCAGCCCCAGCATTTT. This encodes CASSPSGVQPQHF.

V gene TRBV5-4 combines with J gene TRBJ1-2; 7 bases match TRBD1. The CDR3 contains 12 residues. V was pared by 6 bases and J by 3 bases, with 2 bases of the junction left unmatched. Germline assignment: CDR1 SGHNT and CDR2 YYREEE (reference sequence). CDR3 in amino acids: CASTGTDYGYTF. The CDR3 DNA is TGTGCCAGCACCGGGACAGACTATGGCTACACCTTC.